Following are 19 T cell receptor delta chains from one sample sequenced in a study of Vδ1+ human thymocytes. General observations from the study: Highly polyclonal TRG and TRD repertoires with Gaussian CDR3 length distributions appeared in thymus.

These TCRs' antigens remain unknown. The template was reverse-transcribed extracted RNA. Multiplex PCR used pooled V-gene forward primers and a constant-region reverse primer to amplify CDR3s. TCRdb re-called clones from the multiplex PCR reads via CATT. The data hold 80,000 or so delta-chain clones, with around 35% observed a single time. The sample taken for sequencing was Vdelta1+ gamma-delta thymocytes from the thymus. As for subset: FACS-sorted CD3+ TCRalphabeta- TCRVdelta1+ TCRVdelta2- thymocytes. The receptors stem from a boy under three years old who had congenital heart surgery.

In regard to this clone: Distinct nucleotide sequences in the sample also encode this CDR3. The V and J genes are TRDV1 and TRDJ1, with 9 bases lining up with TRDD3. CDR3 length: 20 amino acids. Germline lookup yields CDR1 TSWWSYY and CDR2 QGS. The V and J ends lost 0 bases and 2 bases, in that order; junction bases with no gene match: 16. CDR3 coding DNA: TGTGCTCTTGGGGAACTCGAATGCCTGGGTAGGGGGATACTGACCGATAAACTCATCTTT. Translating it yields CALGELECLGRGILTDKLIF.

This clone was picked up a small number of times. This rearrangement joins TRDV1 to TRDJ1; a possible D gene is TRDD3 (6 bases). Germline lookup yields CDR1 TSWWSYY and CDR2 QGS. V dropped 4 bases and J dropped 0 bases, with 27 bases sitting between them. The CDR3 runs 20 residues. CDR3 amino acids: CALGATSGYRIPRYTDKLIF. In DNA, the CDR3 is TGTGCTCTTGGGGCCACGTCCGGCTACCGGATACCCCGGTACACCGATAAACTCATCTTT.

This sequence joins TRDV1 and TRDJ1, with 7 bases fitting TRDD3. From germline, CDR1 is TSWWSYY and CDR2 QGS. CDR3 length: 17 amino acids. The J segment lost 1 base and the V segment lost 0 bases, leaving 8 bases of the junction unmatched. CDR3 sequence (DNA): TGTGCTCTTGGGGAACTTCCTCTGGGGGCTATCACCGATAAACTCATCTTT. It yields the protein CALGELPLGAITDKLIF.

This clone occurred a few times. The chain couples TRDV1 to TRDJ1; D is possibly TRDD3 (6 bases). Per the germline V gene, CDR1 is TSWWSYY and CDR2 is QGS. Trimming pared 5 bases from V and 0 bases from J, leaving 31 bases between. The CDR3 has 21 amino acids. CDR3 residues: CALGPPYGWKWGPPHTDKLIF. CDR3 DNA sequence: TGTGCTCTTGGGCCCCCCTACGGTTGGAAGTGGGGGCCTCCCCACACCGATAAACTCATCTTT.

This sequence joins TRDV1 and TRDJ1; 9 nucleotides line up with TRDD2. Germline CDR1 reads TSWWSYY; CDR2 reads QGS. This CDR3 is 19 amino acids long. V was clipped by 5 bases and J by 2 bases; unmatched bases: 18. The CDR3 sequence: CALGNPWGPSYPDTDKLIF. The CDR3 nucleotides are TGTGCTCTTGGGAACCCCTGGGGCCCTTCCTACCCGGATACCGATAAACTCATCTTT.

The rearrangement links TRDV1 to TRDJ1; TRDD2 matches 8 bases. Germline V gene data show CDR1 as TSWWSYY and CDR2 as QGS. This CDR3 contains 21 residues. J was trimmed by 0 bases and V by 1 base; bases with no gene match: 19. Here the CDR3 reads CALGERRGLPTTPGDTDKLIF. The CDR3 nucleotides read TGTGCTCTTGGGGAACGGCGTGGACTTCCTACGACCCCTGGGGACACCGATAAACTCATCTTT.

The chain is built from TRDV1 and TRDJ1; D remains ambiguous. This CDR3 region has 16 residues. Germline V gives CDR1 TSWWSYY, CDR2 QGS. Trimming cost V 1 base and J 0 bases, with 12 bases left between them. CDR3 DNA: TGTGCTCTTGGGGAACGGAGGGGCGGGGACACCGATAAACTCATCTTT. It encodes CALGERRGGDTDKLIF.

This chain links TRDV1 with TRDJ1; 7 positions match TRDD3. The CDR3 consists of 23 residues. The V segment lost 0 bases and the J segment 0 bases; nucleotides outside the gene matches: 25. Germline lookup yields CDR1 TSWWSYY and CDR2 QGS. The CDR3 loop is CALGELRGFPPSYWGLYTDKLIF. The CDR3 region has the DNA TGTGCTCTTGGGGAACTTCGAGGCTTTCCCCCCTCGTACTGGGGCCTATACACCGATAAACTCATCTTT.

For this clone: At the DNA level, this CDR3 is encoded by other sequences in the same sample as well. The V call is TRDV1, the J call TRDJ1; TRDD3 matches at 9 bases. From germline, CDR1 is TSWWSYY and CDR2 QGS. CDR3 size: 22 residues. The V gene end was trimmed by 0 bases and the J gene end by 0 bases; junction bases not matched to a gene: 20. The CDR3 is CALGELVLPTGGHYSYTDKLIF. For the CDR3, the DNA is TGTGCTCTTGGGGAACTAGTTTTACCTACTGGGGGACATTATTCGTACACCGATAAACTCATCTTT.

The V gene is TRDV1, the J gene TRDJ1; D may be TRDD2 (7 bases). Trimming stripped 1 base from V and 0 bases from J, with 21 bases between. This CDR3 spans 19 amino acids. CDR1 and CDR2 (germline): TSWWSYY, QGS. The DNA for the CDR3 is TGTGCTCTTGGGGAACGGGGCCTTCCTGAGTTGGGGGACACCGATAAACTCATCTTT. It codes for CALGERGLPELGDTDKLIF.

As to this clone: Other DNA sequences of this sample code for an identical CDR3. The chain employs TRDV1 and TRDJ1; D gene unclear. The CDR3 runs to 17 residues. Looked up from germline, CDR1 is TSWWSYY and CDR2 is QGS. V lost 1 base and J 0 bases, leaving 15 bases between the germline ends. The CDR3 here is CALGEPPGGTYTDKLIF. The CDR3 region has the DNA TGTGCTCTTGGGGAACCCCCTGGTGGAACGTACACCGATAAACTCATCTTT.

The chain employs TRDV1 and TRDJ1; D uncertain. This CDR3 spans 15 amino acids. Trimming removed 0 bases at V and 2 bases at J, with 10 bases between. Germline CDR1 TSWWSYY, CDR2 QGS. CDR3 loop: CALGELITGTDKLIF. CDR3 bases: TGTGCTCTTGGGGAACTTATCACGGGAACCGATAAACTCATCTTT.

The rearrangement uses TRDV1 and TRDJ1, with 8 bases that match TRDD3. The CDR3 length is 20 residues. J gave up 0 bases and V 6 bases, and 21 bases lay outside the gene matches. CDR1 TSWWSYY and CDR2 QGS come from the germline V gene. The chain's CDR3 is CALGIPSRLGDAVYTDKLIF. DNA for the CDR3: TGTGCTCTTGGTATTCCTTCCCGGCTGGGGGACGCCGTGTACACCGATAAACTCATCTTT.

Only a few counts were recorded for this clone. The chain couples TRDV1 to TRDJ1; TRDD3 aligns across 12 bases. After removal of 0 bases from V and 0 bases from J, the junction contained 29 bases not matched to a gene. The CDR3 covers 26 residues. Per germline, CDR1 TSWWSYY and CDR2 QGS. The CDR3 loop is CALGELAVFPNWGIPMGTPYTDKLIF. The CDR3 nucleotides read TGTGCTCTTGGGGAACTCGCTGTCTTCCCAAACTGGGGGATACCCATGGGCACACCGTACACCGATAAACTCATCTTT.

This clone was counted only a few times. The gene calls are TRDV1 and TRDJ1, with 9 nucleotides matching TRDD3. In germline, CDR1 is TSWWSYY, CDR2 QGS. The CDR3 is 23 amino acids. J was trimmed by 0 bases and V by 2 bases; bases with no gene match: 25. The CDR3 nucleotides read TGTGCTCTTGGGGAAACGGCCCTGAGGGGGGGATACCCGTACAAGTGGTACACCGATAAACTCATCTTT. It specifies CALGETALRGGYPYKWYTDKLIF.

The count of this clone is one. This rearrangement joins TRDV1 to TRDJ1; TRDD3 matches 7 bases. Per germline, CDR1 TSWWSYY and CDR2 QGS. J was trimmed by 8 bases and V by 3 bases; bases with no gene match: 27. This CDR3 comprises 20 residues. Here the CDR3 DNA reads TGTGCTCTTGGGGAGCCCCGCCTAGAAGCCTCAATGGGGGGATCCTTGAAACTCATCTTT. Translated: CALGEPRLEASMGGSLKLIF.

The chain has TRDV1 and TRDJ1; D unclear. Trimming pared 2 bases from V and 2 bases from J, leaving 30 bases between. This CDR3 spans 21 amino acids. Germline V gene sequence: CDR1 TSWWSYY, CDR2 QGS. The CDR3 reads CALGEKAAVLVALCQTDKLIF. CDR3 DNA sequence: TGTGCTCTTGGGGAAAAAGCTGCTGTTTTGGTTGCCCTGTGCCAAACCGATAAACTCATCTTT.

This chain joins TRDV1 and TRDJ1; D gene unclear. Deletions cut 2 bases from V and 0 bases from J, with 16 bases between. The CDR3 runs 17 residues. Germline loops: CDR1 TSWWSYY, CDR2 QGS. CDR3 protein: CALGETSLRPYTDKLIF. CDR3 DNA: TGTGCTCTTGGGGAAACCTCACTCCGGCCTTACACCGATAAACTCATCTTT.

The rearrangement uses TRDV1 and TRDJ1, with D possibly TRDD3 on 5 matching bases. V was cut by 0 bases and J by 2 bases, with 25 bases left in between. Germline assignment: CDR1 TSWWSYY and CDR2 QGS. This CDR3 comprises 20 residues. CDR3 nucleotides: TGTGCTCTTGGGGAACTTCCTCCCTTAGCAATGGGGAGTTATACCGATAAACTCATCTTT. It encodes CALGELPPLAMGSYTDKLIF.